By share, the clone carrying this TCR beta chain ranks as medium-sized (0.01 to 0.1%). Its antigen is currently unknown. Scientists recovered RNA and DNA together from about 21-30 mg of unsorted bulk tissue. Starting from around 500 ng of total RNA, TCR beta cDNA was produced with a primer in the constant region. Library construction for TCR beta comprised three nested multiplex PCR rounds performed with slightly modified ARM-PCR. Both of the initial two PCR rounds ran for around 9 cycles and employed TRBV1-TRBV30 forward primers alongside a C-beta reverse primer. MiXCR was run by TCRdb on the multiplex PCR reads, yielding one entry per CDR3 protein. The sample holds 70,000 to 95,000 distinct CDR3 sequences, roughly 69% seen once. This record comes from a study of tumor-infiltrating lymphocytes in primary liver carcinoma. Study at large: The patients comprised men and women between the ages of 30 and 69 years.

Study-wide results and limits: Tumors carried a top-250-clone fraction significantly exceeding that of blood (p = 0.039). Only about 7.5-24% of top clones were detected in all five tumor regions.

Germline lookup yields CDR1 SGHTA and CDR2 FQGNSA. CDR3 length: 17 amino acids. The J segment lost 2 bases and the V segment lost 2 bases, leaving 7 bases of the junction unmatched. This TCR came from a man between 40 and 49 years old with primary liver carcinoma and hepatitis B virus infection. Material: liver tumor tissue from sampling region 4. The subset denotes: tumor region T4, right-lateral pole. The genes are TRBV7-2 and TRBJ2-2, with 8 bases aligning to TRBD2. CDR3 nucleotide sequence: TGTGCCAGCAGCTTATACGGAGGACTAGCTAACACCGGGGAGCTGTTTTTT. This sequence encodes CASSLYGGLANTGELFF.